This section outlines one TCR beta chain sequence together with its context. Its antigen is not known. The data stem from a study of shared clonotypes between healthy human individuals. General study findings and limits: Despite large depth, rarefaction showed incomplete sorted-subset sequencing. Some clonotypes were shared by all four sorted-subset donors, while others were not shared. The non-shared ones had lower generation probabilities than the shared ones. Relative to memory subsets, naive subsets generally showed larger estimated richness. Shared across a few donors were around 4.7% of the naive CD4 clonotypes.

Method: immunoSEQ multiplex PCR; TCRdb's copy keeps in-frame clones and lacks some. The sample includes over a million clones, around 95% of them seen just once. The sample taken for sequencing was naive CD4+ T cells sorted from blood. Subset indicated: CD45RA+ positively selected. The origin of this receptor is a man aged 25-45 years in good health.

The CDR3 spells CASNSGGTSSYEQYF. In DNA form, the CDR3 reads TGCGCCAGCAACAGTGGCGGGACGAGCTCCTACGAGCAGTACTTC. The V call is TRBV10-2, the J call TRBJ2-7; tentative D call: TRBD2 (6 bases). Germline V lookup: CDR1 WSHSY, CDR2 SAAADI. The CDR3 contains 15 residues. The ends were cut back, 7 bases at V and 0 bases at J, with 16 bases in the middle.